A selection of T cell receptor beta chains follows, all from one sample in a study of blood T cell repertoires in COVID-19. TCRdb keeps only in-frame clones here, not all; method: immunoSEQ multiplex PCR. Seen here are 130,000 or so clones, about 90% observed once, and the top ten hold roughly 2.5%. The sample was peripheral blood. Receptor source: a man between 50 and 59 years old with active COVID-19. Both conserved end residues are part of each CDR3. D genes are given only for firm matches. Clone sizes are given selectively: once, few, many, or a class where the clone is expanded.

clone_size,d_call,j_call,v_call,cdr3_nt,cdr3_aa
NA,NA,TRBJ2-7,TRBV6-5,TGTGCCAGCAGTTACTCGGATAGACAGCGCTACGAGCAGTACTTC,CASSYSDRQRYEQYF
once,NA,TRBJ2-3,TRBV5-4,TGTGCCAGCAGCCAAGGGACTAGCACAGATACGCAGTATTTT,CASSQGTSTDTQYF
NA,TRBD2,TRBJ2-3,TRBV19,TGTGCCAGTAGTATGGGTCTGGCGGGGGACAGCACAGATACGCAGTATTTT,CASSMGLAGDSTDTQYF
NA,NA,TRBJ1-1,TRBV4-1,TGCGCCAGCAGCCAAGTGTTCAGGGTAAGGGGGATGAACACTGAAGCTTTCTTT,CASSQVFRVRGMNTEAFF
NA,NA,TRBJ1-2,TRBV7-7,TGTGCCAGCAGCTTAGAAGTCTGGACAGCCCCACTTAACTATGGCTACACCTTC,CASSLEVWTAPLNYGYTF
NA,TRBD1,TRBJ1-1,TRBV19,TGTGCCAGCTCAAACAGGGGAAGGAACACTGAAGCTTTCTTT,CASSNRGRNTEAFF
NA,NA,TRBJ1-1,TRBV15,TGTGCCACCAGACCTCGACAGATACCGAACACTGAAGCTTTCTTT,CATRPRQIPNTEAFF
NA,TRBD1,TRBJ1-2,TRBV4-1,TGCGCCAGCAGCCAAGCCGGGACAGACTATGGCTACACCTTC,CASSQAGTDYGYTF
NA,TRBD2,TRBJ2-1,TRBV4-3,TGCGCCAGCAGCCCCTCCACTAGCGGGGGGGTTCGTGGTGAGCAGTTCTTC,CASSPSTSGGVRGEQFF
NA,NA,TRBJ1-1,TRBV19,TGTGCCAGTATACCAAGACTTGGTCACACTGAAGCTTTCTTT,CASIPRLGHTEAFF
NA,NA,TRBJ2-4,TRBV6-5,TGTGCCAGCAGACAGGGCCCGGTGGCCAAAAACATTCAGTACTTC,CASRQGPVAKNIQYF
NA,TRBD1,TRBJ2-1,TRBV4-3,TGCGCCAGCAGCCCCGGGACAGGTAGCAATGAGCAGTTCTTC,CASSPGTGSNEQFF
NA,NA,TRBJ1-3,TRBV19,TGTGCCAGTAGTCCGTGGGAGAGCGGAAACACCATATATTTT,CASSPWESGNTIYF
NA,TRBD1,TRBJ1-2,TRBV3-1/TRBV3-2,TGTGCCAGCAGCCAAGCGGGGCGGCAGGGGGCTGGCTACACCTTC,CASSQAGRQGAGYTF
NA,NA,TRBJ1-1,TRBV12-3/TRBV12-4,TGTGCCAGCAGAGCAAACCTAGGTGAAGCTTTCTTT,CASRANLGEAFF
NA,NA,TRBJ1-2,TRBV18,TGTGCCAGCTCGCCATCCGGGGCGGACAGAACTAACTATGGCTACACCTTC,CASSPSGADRTNYGYTF
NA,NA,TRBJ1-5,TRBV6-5,TGTGCCAGCAGGGGTAATCAGGGTCAGCCCCAGCATTTT,CASRGNQGQPQHF
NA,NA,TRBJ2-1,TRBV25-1,TGTGCCAGCAGGCAATTCGTGTGGAGGGCGGATGAGCAGTTCTTC,CASRQFVWRADEQFF
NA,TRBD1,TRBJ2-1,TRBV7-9,TGTGCCAGCAGCTTACCCCTGGACAGGCACAATGAGCAGTTCTTC,CASSLPLDRHNEQFF
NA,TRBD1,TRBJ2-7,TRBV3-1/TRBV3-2,TGTGCCAGCAGCCTCCCCGGGACAGCATTACGGGGGCAGTACTTC,CASSLPGTALRGQYF
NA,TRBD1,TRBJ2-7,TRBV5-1,TGCGCCAGCAGCTTAACGACAGGGAGCAACGAGCAGTACTTC,CASSLTTGSNEQYF
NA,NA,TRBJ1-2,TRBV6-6,TGTGCCAGCAGTTACTCGACGAGGAATACGGGCTATGGCTACACCTTC,CASSYSTRNTGYGYTF
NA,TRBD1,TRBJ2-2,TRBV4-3,TGCGCCAGCAGCCAAGAGAGGGGGCTTACCACCGGGGAGCTGTTTTTT,CASSQERGLTTGELFF
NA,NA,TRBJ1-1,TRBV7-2,TGTGCCAGCGGGCGGAGGGTTCTCACTGAAGCTTTCTTT,CASGRRVLTEAFF
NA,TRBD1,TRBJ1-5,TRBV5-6,TGTGCCAGCAGCTCGACAGGGGGACGTCAGCCCCAGCATTTT,CASSSTGGRQPQHF
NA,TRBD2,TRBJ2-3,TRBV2,TGTGCCAGCAGTGGGTGGCTAGCGGAGCATTCGGATACGCAGTATTTT,CASSGWLAEHSDTQYF
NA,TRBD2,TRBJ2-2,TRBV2,TGTGCCAGCATACTAGCGCAGAACACCGGGGAGCTGTTTTTT,CASILAQNTGELFF
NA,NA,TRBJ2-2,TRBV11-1,TGTGCCAGCAGGGGCCGGAACACCGGGGAGCTGTTTTTT,CASRGRNTGELFF
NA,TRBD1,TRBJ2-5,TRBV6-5,TGTGCCAGCAGTTACTATGGACAGGGGCAAGAGACCCAGTACTTC,CASSYYGQGQETQYF
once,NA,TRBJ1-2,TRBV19,TGTGCCAGTAGTCCCAGGGGTGACTATGGCTACACCTTC,CASSPRGDYGYTF
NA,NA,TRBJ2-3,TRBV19,TGTGCCAGTAGTATGGAGCGGTTTCCCACAGATACGCAGTATTTT,CASSMERFPTDTQYF
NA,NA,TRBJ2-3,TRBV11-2,TGTGCCAGCAGCCCCTTTATGGCAACAGATACGCAGTATTTT,CASSPFMATDTQYF
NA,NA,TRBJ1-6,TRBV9,TGTGCCAGCAGCGCCCACAAGGGGCCCCTCCACTTT,CASSAHKGPLHF
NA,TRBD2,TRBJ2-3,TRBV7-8,TGTGCCAGCAGCTTAGACCTAGCGGGACCCACAGATACGCAGTATTTT,CASSLDLAGPTDTQYF
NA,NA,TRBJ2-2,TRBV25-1,TGTGCCAGCAGTGCGTTGACTACCCCTGGGGCCGGGGAGCTGTTTTTT,CASSALTTPGAGELFF
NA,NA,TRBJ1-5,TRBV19,TGTGCCAGTAGTACCACAGCCCAAGGGCCCCAGCATTTT,CASSTTAQGPQHF
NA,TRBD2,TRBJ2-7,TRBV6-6,TGTGCCAGCAGTCGGGGGGGAGGGACTAGCGGGGGATACGAGCAGTACTTC,CASSRGGGTSGGYEQYF
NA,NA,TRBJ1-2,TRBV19,TGTGCCAGTACCGGGGGACGTATCTATGGCTACACCTTC,CASTGGRIYGYTF
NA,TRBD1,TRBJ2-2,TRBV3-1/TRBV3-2,TGTGCCAGCAGCCAAGGGCCGGCAGGGGGCACGGGGGAGCTGTTTTTT,CASSQGPAGGTGELFF
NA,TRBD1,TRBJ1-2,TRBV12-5,TGTGCTAGTGGTTTGTCTCCCATGGGACAGGTGAACGGCTACACCTTC,CASGLSPMGQVNGYTF
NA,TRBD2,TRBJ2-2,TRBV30,TGTGCCTGGAGTGGTGGGAGGGTGCCCGGGGAGCTGTTTTTT,CAWSGGRVPGELFF
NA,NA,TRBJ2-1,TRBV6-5,TGTGCCAGCAGAAAGAGGGAGGGGGGAGACAATGAGCAGTTCTTC,CASRKREGGDNEQFF
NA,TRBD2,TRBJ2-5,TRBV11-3,TGTGCCAGCAGCTTAGGGGCTAGCGGGGTCGAGACCCAGTACTTC,CASSLGASGVETQYF
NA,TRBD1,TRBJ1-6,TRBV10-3,TGTGCCATCATGGGACAGGGCAACTCACCCCTCCACTTT,CAIMGQGNSPLHF
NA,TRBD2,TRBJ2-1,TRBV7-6,TGTGCCAGCAGCTCCTCGACTAGCGGGGGCCTATCCTACAATGAGCAGTTCTTC,CASSSSTSGGLSYNEQFF
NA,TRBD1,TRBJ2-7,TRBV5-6,TGTGCCAGCAGCTGGGACAGGGTCAACGAGCAGTACTTC,CASSWDRVNEQYF
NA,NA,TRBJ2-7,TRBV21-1,TGTGCCAGCGGTTCCGGGGTCAAAAATTCCTACGAGCAGTACTTC,CASGSGVKNSYEQYF
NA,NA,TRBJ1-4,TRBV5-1,TGCGCCAGCAGTCCCGGGCCACAGGGATTCGGTGGTGGTGAAAAACTGTTTTTT,CASSPGPQGFGGGEKLFF
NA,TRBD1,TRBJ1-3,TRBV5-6,TGTGCCAGCAGCTTGACCGGACAGGGGACAAACACCATATATTTT,CASSLTGQGTNTIYF
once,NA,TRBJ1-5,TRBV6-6,TGTGCCAGCACCGCGATGGCGGGTCAGCCCCAGCATTTT,CASTAMAGQPQHF
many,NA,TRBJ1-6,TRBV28,TGTGCCAGCAGTTCCCCCACAGTACCCCTCCACTTT,CASSSPTVPLHF
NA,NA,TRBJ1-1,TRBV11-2,TGTGCCAGCAGCTTTATCAGGGGTGGGGACGGTGAAGCTTTCTTT,CASSFIRGGDGEAFF
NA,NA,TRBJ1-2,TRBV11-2,TGTGCCAGCAGCTTAGTTTCCCAAGGGGCCAGGGGAGGCTACACCTTC,CASSLVSQGARGGYTF
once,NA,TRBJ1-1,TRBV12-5,TGTGCTAGTGGTTTGGTACTTACAGGGAACCCGAACACTGAAGCTTTCTTT,CASGLVLTGNPNTEAFF